This T cell receptor beta chain was obtained from a study of shared clonotypes between healthy human individuals. Germline CDR1 SGHKS, CDR2 YYEKEE (reference sequence). CDR3 length: 18 residues. V was shortened by 0 bases and J by 0 bases, with 16 bases between the two germline ends. Sequencing used immunoSEQ multiplex PCR; TCRdb keeps in-frame clones, though not all of them. Counted here are around 1.5 million clones, approximately 98% occurring once; the ten biggest clones make up less than 0.55%. The gene calls are TRBV5-5 and TRBJ1-5; D perhaps matches TRBD1 (6 bases). The TCR was taken from a man aged 25-40 years in good health. Sequenced material: naive CD4+ T cells sorted from blood. Subset meaning: CD45RA+ positively selected. The CDR3 reads CASSLGLGGRYSNQPQHF. The CDR3 DNA is TGTGCCAGCAGCTTGGGACTCGGGGGCAGATATAGCAATCAGCCCCAGCATTTT.